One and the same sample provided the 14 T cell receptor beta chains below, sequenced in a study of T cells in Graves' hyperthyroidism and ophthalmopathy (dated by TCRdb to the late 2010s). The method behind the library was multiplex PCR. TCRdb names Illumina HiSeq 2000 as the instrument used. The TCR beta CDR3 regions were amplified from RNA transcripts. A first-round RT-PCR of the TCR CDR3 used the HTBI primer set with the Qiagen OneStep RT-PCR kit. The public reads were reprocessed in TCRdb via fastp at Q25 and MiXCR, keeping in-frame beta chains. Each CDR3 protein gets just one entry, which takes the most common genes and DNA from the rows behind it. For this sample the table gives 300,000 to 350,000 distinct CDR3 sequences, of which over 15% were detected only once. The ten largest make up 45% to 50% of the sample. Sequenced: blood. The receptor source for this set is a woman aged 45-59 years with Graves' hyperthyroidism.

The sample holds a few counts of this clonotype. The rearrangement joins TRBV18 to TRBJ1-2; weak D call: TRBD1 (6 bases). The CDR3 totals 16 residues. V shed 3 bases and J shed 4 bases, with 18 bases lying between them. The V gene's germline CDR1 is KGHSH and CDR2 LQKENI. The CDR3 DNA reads TGTGCCAGCTCACCTCCTTCGACAGGATGGGGCTATGGCTACACCTTC. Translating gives CASSPPSTGWGYGYTF.

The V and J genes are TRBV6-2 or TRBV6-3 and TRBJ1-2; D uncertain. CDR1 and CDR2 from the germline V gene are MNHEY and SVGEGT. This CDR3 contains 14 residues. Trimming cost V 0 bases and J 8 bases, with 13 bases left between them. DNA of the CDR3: TGTGCCAGCAGTTACTCATCTCGTCTTGGAGGCTACACCTTC. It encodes CASSYSSRLGGYTF.

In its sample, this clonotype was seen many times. CDR3 region: CASSTSSSSYNEQFF. The CDR3 DNA is TGTGCCAGCAGTACATCATCGAGCTCCTACAATGAGCAGTTCTTC. V usage is TRBV6-1 and J usage is TRBJ2-1; the D is unclear. The CDR3 is 15 residues long. V shed 5 bases and J shed 0 bases, with 11 bases lying between them. Germline V gene sequence: CDR1 MNHNS, CDR2 SASEGT.

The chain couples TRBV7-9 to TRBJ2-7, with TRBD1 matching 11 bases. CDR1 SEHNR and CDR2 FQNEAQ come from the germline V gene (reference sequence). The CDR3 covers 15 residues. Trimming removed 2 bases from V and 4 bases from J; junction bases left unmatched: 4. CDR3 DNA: TGTGCCAGCAGCTTATCTGGACAGGGGGCATACGAGCAGTACTTC. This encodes CASSLSGQGAYEQYF.

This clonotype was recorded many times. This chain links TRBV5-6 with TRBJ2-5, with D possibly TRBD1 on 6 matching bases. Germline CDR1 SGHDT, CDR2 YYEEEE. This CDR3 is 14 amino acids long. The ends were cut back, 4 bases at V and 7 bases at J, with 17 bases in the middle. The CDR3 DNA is TGTGCCAGCAGCCCCGGGACACCCCTTAGGACCCAGTACTTC. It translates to CASSPGTPLRTQYF.

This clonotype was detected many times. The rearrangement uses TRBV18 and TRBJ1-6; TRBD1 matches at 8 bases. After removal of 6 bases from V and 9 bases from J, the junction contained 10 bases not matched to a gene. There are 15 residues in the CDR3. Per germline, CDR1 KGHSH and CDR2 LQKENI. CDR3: CASSPDGTGLSPLHF. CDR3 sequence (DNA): TGTGCCAGCTCCCCAGACGGGACAGGCCTTTCACCCCTCCACTTT. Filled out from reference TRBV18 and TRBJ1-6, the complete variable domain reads NAGVMQNPRHLVRRRGQEARLRCSPMKGHSHVYWYRQLPEEGLKFMVYLQKENIIDESGMPKERFSAEFPKEGPSILRIQQVVRGDSAAYFCASSPDGTGLSPLHFGNGTRLTVT.

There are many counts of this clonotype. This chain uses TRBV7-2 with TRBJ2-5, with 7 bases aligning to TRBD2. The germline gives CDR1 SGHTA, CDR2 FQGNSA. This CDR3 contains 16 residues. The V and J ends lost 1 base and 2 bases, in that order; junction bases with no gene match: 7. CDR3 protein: CASSLGVSAGQETQYF. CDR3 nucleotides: TGTGCCAGCAGCTTAGGGGTTTCAGCGGGGCAAGAGACCCAGTACTTC.

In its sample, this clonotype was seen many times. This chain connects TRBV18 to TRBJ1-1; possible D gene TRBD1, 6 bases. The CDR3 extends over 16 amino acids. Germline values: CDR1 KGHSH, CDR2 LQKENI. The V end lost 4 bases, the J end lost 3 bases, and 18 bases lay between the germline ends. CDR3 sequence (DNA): TGTGCCAGCTCACAACGGGACACCCGGACCTACACTGAAGCTTTCTTT. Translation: CASSQRDTRTYTEAFF.

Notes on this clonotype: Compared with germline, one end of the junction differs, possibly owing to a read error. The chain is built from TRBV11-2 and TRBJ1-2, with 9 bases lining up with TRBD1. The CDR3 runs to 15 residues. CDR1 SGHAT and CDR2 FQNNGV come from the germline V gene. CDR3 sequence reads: CASSSNRGRGYGNTF. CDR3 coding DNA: TGTGCCAGCAGTTCGAACAGGGGGCGCGGCTATGGCAACACCTTC.

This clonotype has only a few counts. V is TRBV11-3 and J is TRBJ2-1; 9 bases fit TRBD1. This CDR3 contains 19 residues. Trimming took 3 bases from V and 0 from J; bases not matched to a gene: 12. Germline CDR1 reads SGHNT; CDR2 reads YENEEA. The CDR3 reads CASSLGGRQGGFSYNEQFF. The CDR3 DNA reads TGTGCCAGCAGCTTGGGGGGGCGACAGGGGGGCTTCTCCTACAATGAGCAGTTCTTC.

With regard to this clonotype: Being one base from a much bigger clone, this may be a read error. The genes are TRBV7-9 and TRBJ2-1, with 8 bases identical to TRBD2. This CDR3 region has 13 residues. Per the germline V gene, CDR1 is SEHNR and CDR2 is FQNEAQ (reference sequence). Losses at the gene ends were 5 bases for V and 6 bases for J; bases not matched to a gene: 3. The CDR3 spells CASSHGTSNEQFF. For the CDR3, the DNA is TGTGCCAGCAGCCACGGGACTAGCAATGAGCAGTTCTTC.

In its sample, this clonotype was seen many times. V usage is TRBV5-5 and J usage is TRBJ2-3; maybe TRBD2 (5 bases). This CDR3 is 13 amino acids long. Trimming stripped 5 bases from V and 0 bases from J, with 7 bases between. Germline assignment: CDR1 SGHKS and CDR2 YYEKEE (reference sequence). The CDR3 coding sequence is TGTGCCAGCAGAACGGGGAGCACAGATACGCAGTATTTT. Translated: CASRTGSTDTQYF.

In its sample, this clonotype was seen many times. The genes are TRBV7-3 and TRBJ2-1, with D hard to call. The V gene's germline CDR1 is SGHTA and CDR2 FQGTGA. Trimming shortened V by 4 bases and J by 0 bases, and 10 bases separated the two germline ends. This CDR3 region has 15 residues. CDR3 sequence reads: CASSSGPLSYNEQFF. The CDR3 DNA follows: TGTGCCAGCAGCTCCGGACCCCTCTCCTACAATGAGCAGTTCTTC.

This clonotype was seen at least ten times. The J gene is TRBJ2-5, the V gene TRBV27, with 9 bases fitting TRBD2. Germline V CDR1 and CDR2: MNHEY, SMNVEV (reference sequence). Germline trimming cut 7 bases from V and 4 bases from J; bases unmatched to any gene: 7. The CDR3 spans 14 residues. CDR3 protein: CASMAGGPAETQYF. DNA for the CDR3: TGTGCCAGCATGGCGGGAGGGCCCGCAGAGACCCAGTACTTC.